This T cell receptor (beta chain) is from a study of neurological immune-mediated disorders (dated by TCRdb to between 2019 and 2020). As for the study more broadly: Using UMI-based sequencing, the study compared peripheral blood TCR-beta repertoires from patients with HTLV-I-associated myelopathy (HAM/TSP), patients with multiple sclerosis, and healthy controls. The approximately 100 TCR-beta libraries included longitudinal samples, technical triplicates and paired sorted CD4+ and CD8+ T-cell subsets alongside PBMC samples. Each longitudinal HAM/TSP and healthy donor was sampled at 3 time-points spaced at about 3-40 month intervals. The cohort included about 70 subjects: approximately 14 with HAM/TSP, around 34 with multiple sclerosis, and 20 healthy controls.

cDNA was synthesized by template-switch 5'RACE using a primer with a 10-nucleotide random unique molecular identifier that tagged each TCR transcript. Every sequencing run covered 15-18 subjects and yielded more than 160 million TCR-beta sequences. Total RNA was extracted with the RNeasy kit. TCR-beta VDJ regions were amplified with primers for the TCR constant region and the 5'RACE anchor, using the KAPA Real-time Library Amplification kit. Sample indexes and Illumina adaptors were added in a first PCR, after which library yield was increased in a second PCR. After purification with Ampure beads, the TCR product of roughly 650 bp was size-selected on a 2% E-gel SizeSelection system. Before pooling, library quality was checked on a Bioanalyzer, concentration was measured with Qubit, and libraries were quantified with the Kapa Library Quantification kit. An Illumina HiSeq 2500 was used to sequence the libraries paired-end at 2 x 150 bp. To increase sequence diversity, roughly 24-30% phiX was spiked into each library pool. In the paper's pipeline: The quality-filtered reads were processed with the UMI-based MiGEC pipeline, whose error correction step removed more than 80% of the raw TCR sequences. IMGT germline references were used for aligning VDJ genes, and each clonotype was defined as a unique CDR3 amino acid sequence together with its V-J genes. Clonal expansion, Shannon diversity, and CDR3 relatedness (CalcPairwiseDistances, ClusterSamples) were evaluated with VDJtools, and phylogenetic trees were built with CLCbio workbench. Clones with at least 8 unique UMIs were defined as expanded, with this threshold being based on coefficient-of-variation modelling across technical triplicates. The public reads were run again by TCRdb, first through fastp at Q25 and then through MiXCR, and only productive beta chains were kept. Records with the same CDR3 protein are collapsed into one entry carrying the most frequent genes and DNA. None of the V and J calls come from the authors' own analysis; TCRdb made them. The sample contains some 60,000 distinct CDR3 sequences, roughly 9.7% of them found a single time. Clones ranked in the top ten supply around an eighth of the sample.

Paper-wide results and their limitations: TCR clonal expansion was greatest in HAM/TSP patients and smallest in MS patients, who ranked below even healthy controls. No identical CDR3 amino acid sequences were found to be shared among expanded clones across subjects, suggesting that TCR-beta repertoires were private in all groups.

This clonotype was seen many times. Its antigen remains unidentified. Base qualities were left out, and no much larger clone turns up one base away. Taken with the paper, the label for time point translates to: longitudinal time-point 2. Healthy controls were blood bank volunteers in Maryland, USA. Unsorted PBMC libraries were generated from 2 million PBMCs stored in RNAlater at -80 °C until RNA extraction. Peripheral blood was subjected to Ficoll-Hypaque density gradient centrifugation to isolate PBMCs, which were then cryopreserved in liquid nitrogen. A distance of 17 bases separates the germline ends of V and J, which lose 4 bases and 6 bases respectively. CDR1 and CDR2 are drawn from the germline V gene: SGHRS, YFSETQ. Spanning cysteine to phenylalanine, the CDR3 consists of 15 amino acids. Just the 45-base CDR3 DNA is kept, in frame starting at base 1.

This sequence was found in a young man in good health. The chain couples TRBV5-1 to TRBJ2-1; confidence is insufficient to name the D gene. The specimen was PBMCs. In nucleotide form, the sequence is TGCGCCAGCAGCCCAGCAGTTTCCAGCTCCAATGAGCAGTTCTTC. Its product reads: CASSPAVSSSNEQFF.